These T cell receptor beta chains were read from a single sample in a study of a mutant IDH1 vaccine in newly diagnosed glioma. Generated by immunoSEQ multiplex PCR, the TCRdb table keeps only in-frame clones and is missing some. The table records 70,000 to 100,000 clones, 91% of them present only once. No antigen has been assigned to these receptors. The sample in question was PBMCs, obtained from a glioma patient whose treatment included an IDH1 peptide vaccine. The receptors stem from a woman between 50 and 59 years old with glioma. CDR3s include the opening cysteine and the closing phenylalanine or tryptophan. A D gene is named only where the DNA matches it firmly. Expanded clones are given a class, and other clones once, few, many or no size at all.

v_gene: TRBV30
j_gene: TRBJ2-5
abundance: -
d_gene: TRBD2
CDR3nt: TGTGCCTGGAACAGACCGGGAGGGACCCAGTACTTC
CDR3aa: CAWNRPGGTQYF

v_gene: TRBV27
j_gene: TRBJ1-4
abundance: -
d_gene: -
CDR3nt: TGTGCCAGCAGTTTGAAGGGTTGGGCTAATGAAAAACTGTTTTTT
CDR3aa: CASSLKGWANEKLFF

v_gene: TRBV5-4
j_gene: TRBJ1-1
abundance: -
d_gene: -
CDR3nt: TGTGCCAGCAGCTCACAAGTGAACACTGAAGCTTTCTTT
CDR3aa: CASSSQVNTEAFF

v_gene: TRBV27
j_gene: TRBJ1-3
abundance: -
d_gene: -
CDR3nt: TGTGCCAGCAGATCGATAGGGGGGAACACCATATATTTT
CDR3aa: CASRSIGGNTIYF

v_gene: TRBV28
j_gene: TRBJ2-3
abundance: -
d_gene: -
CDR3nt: TGTGCCAGCAGTCGAGGGGGAACCAGCACAGATACGCAGTATTTT
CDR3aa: CASSRGGTSTDTQYF

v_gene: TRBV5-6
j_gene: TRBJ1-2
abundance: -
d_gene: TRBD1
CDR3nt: TGTGCCAGCAGCTCTAAGGGACAGGGCTCAAATGGCTACACCTTC
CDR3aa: CASSSKGQGSNGYTF

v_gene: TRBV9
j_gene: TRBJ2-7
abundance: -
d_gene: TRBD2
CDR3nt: TGTGCCAGCAGCGGAGCGGGAGATTCCTACGAGCAGTACTTC
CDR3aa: CASSGAGDSYEQYF

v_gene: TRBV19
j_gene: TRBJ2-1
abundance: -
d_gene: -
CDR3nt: TGTGCCAGTAGTGCTCAAAGCTCCTACAATGAGCAGTTCTTC
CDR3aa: CASSAQSSYNEQFF

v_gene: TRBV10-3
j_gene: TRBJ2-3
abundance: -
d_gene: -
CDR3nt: TGTGCCATCAGTGCGGGCGGGAGCACAGATACGCAGTATTTT
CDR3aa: CAISAGGSTDTQYF

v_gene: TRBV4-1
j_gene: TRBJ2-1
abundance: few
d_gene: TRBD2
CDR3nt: TGCGCCAGCAGCCAAGCACGCCGGGGGCATAGCGGGAGGTACAATGAGCAGTTCTTC
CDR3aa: CASSQARRGHSGRYNEQFF

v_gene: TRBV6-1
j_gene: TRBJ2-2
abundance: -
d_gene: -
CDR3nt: TGTGCCAGCAGTGAGGGCATTCGGGTATTCGGGACCGGGGAGCTGTTTTTT
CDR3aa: CASSEGIRVFGTGELFF

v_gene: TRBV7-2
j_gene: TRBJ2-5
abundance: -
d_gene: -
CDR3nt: TGTGCCAGCAGCCATAGCGGACCGTACCAAGAGACCCAGTACTTC
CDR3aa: CASSHSGPYQETQYF

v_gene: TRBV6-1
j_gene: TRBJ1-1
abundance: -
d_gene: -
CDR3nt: TGTGCCAGCAGACATAGCACTGAAGCTTTCTTT
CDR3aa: CASRHSTEAFF

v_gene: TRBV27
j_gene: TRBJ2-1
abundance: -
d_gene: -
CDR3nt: TGTGCCAGCCTTTCTACGAGCTCCTACAATGAGCAGTTCTTC
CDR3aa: CASLSTSSYNEQFF

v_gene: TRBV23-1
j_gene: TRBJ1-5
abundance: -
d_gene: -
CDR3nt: TGCGCCGCAAGTCGGGATCAGCCCCAGCATTTT
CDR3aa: CAASRDQPQHF

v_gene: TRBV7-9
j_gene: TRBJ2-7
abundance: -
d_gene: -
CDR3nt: TGTGCCAGCAGCTTAGCTGGGGGAGAAAGACCCTTTGAGCAGTACTTC
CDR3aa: CASSLAGGERPFEQYF

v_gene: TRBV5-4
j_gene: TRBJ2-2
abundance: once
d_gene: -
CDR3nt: TGTGCCAGCAGCTTGGTCGGGAGCACCGGGGAGCTGTTTTTT
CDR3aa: CASSLVGSTGELFF

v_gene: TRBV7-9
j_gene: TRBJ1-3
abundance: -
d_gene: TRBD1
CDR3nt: TGTGCCAGCAGCCCGACAGGGGGTGAATCTGGAAACACCATATATTTT
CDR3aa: CASSPTGGESGNTIYF

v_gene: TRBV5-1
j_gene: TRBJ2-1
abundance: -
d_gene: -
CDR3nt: TGCGCCAGCAGCTTGTTGAGGGAAGGGTTAAGCAATGAGCAGTTCTTC
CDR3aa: CASSLLREGLSNEQFF

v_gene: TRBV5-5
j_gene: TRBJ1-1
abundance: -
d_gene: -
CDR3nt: TGTGCCAGCAGCTTTTTCGGGGGAGGGAACACTGAAGCTTTCTTT
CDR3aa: CASSFFGGGNTEAFF

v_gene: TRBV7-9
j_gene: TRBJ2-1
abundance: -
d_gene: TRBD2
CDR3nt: TGTGCCAGCAGCCTAAGCGGGAGCGCCTACAATGAGCAGTTCTTC
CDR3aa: CASSLSGSAYNEQFF

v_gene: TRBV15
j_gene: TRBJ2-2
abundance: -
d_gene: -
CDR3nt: TGTGCCACCAGCAGACACGTGGGAGGAGTGGCCGGGGAGCTGTTTTTT
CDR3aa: CATSRHVGGVAGELFF

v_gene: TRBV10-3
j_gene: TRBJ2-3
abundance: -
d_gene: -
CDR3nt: TGTGCCATCAGTGGACAAGCGACTAGTGCGCAGTATTTT
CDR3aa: CAISGQATSAQYF

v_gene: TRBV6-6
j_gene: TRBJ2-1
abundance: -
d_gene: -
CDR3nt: TGTGCCAGCAGTCCTTCCAGGGGCTACAATGAGCAGTTCTTC
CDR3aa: CASSPSRGYNEQFF

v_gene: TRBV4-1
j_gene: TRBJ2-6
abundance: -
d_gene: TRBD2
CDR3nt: TGCGCCAGCAGCCACCGGACTAGCGGGAGGCCTTCTGGGGCCAACGTCCTGACTTTC
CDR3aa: CASSHRTSGRPSGANVLTF

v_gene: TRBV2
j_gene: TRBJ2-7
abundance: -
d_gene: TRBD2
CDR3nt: TGTGCCAGCAGTGCCGGCGCGGGGGGCGAGCAGTACTTC
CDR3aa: CASSAGAGGEQYF

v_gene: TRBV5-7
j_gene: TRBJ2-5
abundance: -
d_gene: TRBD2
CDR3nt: TGTGCCAGCAGCTCGTACGGGACTAGCGGGACAGAGACCCAGTACTTC
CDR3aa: CASSSYGTSGTETQYF

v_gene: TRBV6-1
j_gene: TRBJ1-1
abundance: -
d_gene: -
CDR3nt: TGTGCCAGCAGGGCCTTCCCGTGGAGGGTTAATGAAGCTTTCTTT
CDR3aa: CASRAFPWRVNEAFF

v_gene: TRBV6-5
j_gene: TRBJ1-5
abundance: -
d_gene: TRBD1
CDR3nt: TGTGCCAGCAGTTCCACAGGGGGTCGCAATCAGCCCCAGCATTTT
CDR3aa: CASSSTGGRNQPQHF

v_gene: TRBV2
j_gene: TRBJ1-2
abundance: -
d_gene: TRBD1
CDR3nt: TGTGCCAGCACCTTTACAGGGGGCGACTATGGCTACACCTTC
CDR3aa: CASTFTGGDYGYTF

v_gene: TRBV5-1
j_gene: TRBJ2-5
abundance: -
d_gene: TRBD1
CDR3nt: TGCGCCAGCAGCTCAGGACAGGGAGAGACCCAGTACTTC
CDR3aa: CASSSGQGETQYF

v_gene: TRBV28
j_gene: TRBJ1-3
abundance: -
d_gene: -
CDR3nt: TGTGCCAGCAGTAAGACCTGGAGTGGAAACACCATATATTTT
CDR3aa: CASSKTWSGNTIYF

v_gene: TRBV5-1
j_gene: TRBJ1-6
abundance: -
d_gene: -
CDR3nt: TGCGCCAGCAGCTATAGAGAAAATTCACCCCTCCACTTT
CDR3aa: CASSYRENSPLHF

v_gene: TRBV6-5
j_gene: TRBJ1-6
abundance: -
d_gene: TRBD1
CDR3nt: TGTGCCAGCAGTTACAGGGGGCGAGATTCACCCCTCCACTTT
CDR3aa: CASSYRGRDSPLHF

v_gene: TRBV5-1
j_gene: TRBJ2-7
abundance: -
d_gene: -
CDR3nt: TGCGCCAGCAGCTGGGCAGGGGACGCACCCTACGAGCAGTACTTC
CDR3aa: CASSWAGDAPYEQYF

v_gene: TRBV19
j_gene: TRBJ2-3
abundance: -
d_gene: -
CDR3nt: TGTGCCAGTAGTTCAAATAGTGGAGCGACAGATACGCAGTATTTT
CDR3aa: CASSSNSGATDTQYF

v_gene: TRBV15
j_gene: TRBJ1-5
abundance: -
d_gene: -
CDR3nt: TGTGCCACCAGCCCAATTCCCGACCTAGGGGATCAGCCCCAGCATTTT
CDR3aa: CATSPIPDLGDQPQHF

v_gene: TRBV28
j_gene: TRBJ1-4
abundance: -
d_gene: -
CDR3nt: TGTGCCAGCAGTTTTTTCGGGGCTAATGAAAAACTGTTTTTT
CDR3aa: CASSFFGANEKLFF

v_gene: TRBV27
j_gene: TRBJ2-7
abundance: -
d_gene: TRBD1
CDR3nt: TGTGCCAGCAGTTTATTTCCAGGACAGGGGTCCTACGAGCAGTACTTC
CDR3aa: CASSLFPGQGSYEQYF

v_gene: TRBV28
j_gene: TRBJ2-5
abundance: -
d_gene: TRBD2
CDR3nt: TGTGCCAGCAGCCAGACTAGCGGGAGGGGGGAGACCCAGTACTTC
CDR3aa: CASSQTSGRGETQYF

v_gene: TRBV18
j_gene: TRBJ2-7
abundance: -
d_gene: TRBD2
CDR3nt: TGTGCCAGCTCACCGGATAGCGGGAATGGGCAGTACTTC
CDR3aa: CASSPDSGNGQYF

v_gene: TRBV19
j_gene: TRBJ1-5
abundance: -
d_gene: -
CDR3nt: TGTGCCAGTAGTACGTGGGGCAGGGCTGGCAATCAGCCCCAGCATTTT
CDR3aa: CASSTWGRAGNQPQHF

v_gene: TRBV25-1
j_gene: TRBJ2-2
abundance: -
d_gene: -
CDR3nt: TGTGCCAGCAGTGAACTAATTTCCGGGGAGCTGTTTTTT
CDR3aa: CASSELISGELFF

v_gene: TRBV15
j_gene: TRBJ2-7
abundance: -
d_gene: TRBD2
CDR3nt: TGTGCCACCAGCAGAGATTGGGGTAGCGGGAGCTCCTACGAGCAGTACTTC
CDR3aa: CATSRDWGSGSSYEQYF

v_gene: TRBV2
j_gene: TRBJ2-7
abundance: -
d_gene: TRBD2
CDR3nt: TGTGCCAGCAGTGGGTCCGGCGGGAGGGCCCTCGAGCAGTACTTC
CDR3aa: CASSGSGGRALEQYF

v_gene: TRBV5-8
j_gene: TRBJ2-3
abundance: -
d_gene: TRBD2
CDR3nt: TGTGCCAGCAGCCCCTGGGAGGGGTACACAGATACGCAGTATTTT
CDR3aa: CASSPWEGYTDTQYF

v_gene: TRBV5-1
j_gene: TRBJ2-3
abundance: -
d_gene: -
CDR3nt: TGCGCCAGCAGCTTGGCCGCTTACCCTAGCACAGATACGCAGTATTTT
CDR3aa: CASSLAAYPSTDTQYF

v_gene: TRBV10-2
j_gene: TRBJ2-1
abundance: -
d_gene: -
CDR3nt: TGCGCCAGCAGGCAGGGTCAGTACAATGAGCAGTTCTTC
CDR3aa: CASRQGQYNEQFF

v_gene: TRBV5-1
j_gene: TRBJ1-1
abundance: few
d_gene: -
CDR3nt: TGCGCCAGCAGCTTGACGTGGAACACTGAAGCTTTCTTT
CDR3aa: CASSLTWNTEAFF

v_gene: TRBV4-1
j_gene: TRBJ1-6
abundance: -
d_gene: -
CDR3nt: TGCGCCAGCAGCCAAGATCGGCCCGGGCGCGGGGCACCCCTCCACTTT
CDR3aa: CASSQDRPGRGAPLHF

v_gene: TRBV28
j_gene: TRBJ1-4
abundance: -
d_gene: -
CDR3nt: TGTGCCAGCAGTTTGATCGGGTTTGAAAAACTGTTTTTT
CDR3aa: CASSLIGFEKLFF

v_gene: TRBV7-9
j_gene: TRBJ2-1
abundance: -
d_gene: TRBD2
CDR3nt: TGTGCCAGCAGCTTAACCGGGACTAGCGGCTACAATGAGCAGTTCTTC
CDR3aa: CASSLTGTSGYNEQFF